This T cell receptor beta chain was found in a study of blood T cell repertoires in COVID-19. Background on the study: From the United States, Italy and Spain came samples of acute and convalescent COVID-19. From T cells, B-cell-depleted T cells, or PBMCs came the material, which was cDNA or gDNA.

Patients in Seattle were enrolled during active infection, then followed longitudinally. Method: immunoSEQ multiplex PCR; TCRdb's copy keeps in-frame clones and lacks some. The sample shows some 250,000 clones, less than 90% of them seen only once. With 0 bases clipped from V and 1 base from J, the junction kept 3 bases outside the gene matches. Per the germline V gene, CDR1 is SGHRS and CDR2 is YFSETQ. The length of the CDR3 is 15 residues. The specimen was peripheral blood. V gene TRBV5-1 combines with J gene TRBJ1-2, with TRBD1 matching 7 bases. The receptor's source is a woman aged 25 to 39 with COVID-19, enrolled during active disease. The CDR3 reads CASSLGDSFNYGYTF. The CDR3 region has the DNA TGCGCCAGCAGCTTGGGGGACAGCTTTAACTATGGCTACACCTTC.